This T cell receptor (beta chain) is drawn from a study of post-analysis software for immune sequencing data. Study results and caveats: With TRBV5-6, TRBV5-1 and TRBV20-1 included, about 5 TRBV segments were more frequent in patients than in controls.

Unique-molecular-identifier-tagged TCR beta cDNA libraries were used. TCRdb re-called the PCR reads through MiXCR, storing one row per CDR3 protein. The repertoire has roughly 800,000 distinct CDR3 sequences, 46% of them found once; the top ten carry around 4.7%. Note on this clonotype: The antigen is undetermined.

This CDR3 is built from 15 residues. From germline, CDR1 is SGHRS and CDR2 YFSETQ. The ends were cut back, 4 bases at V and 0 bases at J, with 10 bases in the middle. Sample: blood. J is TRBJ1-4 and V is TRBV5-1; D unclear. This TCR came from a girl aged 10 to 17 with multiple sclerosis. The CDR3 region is CASSGLGATNEKLFF. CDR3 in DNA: TGCGCCAGCAGCGGCCTAGGCGCAACTAATGAAAAACTGTTTTTT.